This is a list of T cell receptor beta chains from one sample in a study of chemoradiotherapy in HPV16-positive cancers. The protocol was immunoSEQ multiplex PCR, while the TCRdb copy is restricted to in-frame clones and leaves out a portion. The data contain about 11,000 clones, 70% to 80% of them singletons. Sampling was carried out from a patient who underwent chemoradiotherapy. The receptors here all came from a human donor with HPV-associated anogenital cancer. CDR3s include the opening cysteine and the closing phenylalanine or tryptophan. Each record gives: D gene, clone size, V gene, J gene, CDR3 protein, CDR3 DNA. D genes are given only for firm matches. Clone size is shown for a subset of rows, as once, few, many or a class of expanded clone.

>-|once|TRBV19|TRBJ1-1
CASSIPGYVRNTEAFF
TGTGCCAGTAGTATTCCAGGGTACGTTCGGAACACTGAAGCTTTCTTT
>TRBD1|-|TRBV6-5|TRBJ1-1
CASIRTGANTEAFF
TGTGCCAGCATCAGGACAGGGGCGAACACTGAAGCTTTCTTT
>-|few|TRBV6-5|TRBJ2-1
CASSWDRGREQFF
TGTGCCAGCAGTTGGGACCGCGGGCGTGAGCAGTTCTTC
>TRBD2|-|TRBV7-7|TRBJ2-5
CASSSLASGSGEETQYF
TGTGCCAGCAGCTCCCTCGCTAGCGGGAGTGGTGAAGAGACCCAGTACTTC
>-|-|TRBV5-1|TRBJ1-3
CASSLDASGNTIYF
TGCGCCAGCAGCTTAGATGCCTCTGGAAACACCATATATTTT
>-|-|TRBV2|TRBJ1-5
CASSESLGRGRNQPQHF
TGTGCCAGCAGTGAGAGTTTGGGCAGGGGCAGAAATCAGCCCCAGCATTTT
>-|-|TRBV2|TRBJ1-5
CASSEGAVPHYSNQPQHF
TGTGCCAGCAGTGAAGGAGCGGTTCCCCATTATAGCAATCAGCCCCAGCATTTT
>-|-|TRBV19|TRBJ1-1
CASSIGVVNTEAFF
TGTGCCAGTAGTATAGGGGTGGTGAACACTGAAGCTTTCTTT
>-|-|TRBV29-1|TRBJ2-5
CSVERDSQETQYF
TGCAGCGTTGAGAGAGACAGCCAAGAGACCCAGTACTTC
>-|once|TRBV5-4|TRBJ1-1
CASSALTNTEAFF
TGTGCCAGCAGCGCACTTACGAACACTGAAGCTTTCTTT
>TRBD2|-|TRBV9|TRBJ2-1
CASSVLLAGAYNEQFF
TGTGCCAGCAGCGTTCTACTAGCGGGGGCCTACAATGAGCAGTTCTTC
>TRBD1|-|TRBV27|TRBJ2-3
CASTRGGDRGGSDTQYF
TGTGCCAGCACTCGAGGGGGGGACAGGGGCGGGTCAGATACGCAGTATTTT
>TRBD1|-|TRBV9|TRBJ1-5
CASSVTGIQQPQHF
TGTGCCAGCAGCGTGACAGGGATACAACAGCCCCAGCATTTT
>TRBD2|-|TRBV7-3|TRBJ2-1
CASSSKPWTSGSSYNEQFF
TGTGCCAGCAGCTCCAAACCTTGGACTAGCGGGAGCTCCTACAATGAGCAGTTCTTC
>TRBD1|-|TRBV10-3|TRBJ2-1
CAIGNRDRVSNEQFF
TGTGCCATCGGGAACCGGGACAGGGTTTCAAATGAGCAGTTCTTC
>-|-|TRBV5-4|TRBJ2-1
CASSRIGQSSYNEQFF
TGTGCCAGCAGCAGAATAGGACAGAGCAGCTACAATGAGCAGTTCTTC
>-|-|TRBV5-1|TRBJ2-3
CASSSPSSDTQYF
TGCGCCAGCAGCTCACCCTCCTCAGATACGCAGTATTTT
>-|few|TRBV11-1|TRBJ2-7
CASSHSSYEQYF
TGTGCCAGCAGCCACAGCTCCTACGAGCAGTACTTC
>-|-|TRBV27|TRBJ2-5
CASRETHLAAETQYF
TGTGCCAGCAGAGAGACCCACCTAGCAGCAGAGACCCAGTACTTC
>TRBD2|-|TRBV7-8|TRBJ2-5
CASSPGLAGGPGKTQYF
TGTGCCAGCAGCCCTGGACTAGCGGGAGGGCCGGGGAAGACCCAGTACTTC
>-|few|TRBV27|TRBJ1-3
CASSRTTGTGNTIYF
TGTGCCAGCAGTCGAACTACAGGGACTGGAAACACCATATATTTT
>TRBD1|-|TRBV28|TRBJ1-1
CASSFSRQGNTEAFF
TGTGCCAGCAGTTTTTCACGACAGGGCAACACTGAAGCTTTCTTT
>-|-|TRBV5-5|TRBJ1-1
CASSLLTGGTEAFF
TGTGCCAGCAGCTTGCTCACGGGGGGGACTGAAGCTTTCTTT
>-|-|TRBV5-5|TRBJ2-5
CASSPGTITETQYF
TGTGCCAGCAGTCCAGGGACAATCACAGAGACCCAGTACTTC
>TRBD1|-|TRBV6-5|TRBJ2-5
CASSYSRGTGKETQYF
TGTGCCAGCAGTTACTCGAGGGGGACAGGGAAAGAGACCCAGTACTTC
>TRBD2|-|TRBV18|TRBJ2-4
CASSPQGLEVLAKNIQYF
TGTGCCAGCTCACCCCAGGGACTAGAGGTGTTAGCCAAAAACATTCAGTACTTC
>-|few|TRBV19|TRBJ1-1
CASRTGPGTEAFF
TGTGCCAGTAGGACAGGACCGGGGACTGAAGCTTTCTTT
>-|-|TRBV7-9|TRBJ1-2
CASSLSREGLYGYTF
TGTGCCAGCAGCTTATCCAGGGAGGGGCTATATGGCTACACCTTC
>-|-|TRBV7-2|TRBJ1-4
CASSPNGALAFSLGEKLFF
TGTGCCAGCAGCCCTAACGGGGCATTGGCCTTCTCTTTGGGTGAAAAACTGTTTTTT
>TRBD1|-|TRBV6-1|TRBJ1-2
CASSEVGTGGVYTF
TGTGCCAGCAGTGAAGTTGGGACAGGGGGCGTCTACACCTTC
>TRBD2|-|TRBV5-1|TRBJ2-3
CASSLESSGTDTQYF
TGCGCCAGCAGCTTGGAGTCTAGCGGGACAGATACGCAGTATTTT
>-|-|TRBV4-3|TRBJ2-3
CASSQTSGDTQYF
TGCGCCAGCAGCCAAACGTCGGGGGATACGCAGTATTTT
>-|-|TRBV10-3|TRBJ1-1
CAISAPRMNTEAFF
TGTGCCATCAGTGCCCCACGAATGAACACTGAAGCTTTCTTT
>-|-|TRBV7-9|TRBJ1-2
CASSPGQGYGYTF
TGTGCCAGCAGCCCGGGGCAGGGCTATGGCTACACCTTC
>TRBD1|-|TRBV7-6|TRBJ1-2
CASSLGDSPNYGYTF
TGTGCCAGCAGCTTGGGGGACAGCCCTAACTATGGCTACACCTTC
>TRBD1|once|TRBV19|TRBJ1-4
CASSSGTGGEKLFF
TGTGCCAGTAGTTCCGGGACAGGGGGGGAAAAACTGTTTTTT
>-|-|TRBV7-2|TRBJ2-5
CASSLIGEETQYF
TGTGCCAGCAGCTTAATCGGGGAAGAGACCCAGTACTTC
>TRBD2|-|TRBV29-1|TRBJ2-2
CSVDGRGRATGELFF
TGCAGCGTTGATGGTCGGGGGAGGGCCACCGGGGAGCTGTTTTTT
>TRBD2|-|TRBV19|TRBJ2-1
CASSFSGGGSSYNEQFF
TGTGCCAGTTCATTCTCGGGAGGCGGGAGCTCCTACAATGAGCAGTTCTTC
>-|-|TRBV9|TRBJ2-3
CASSLAGQSTDTQYF
TGTGCCAGCAGCCTGGCGGGACAGTCCACAGATACGCAGTATTTT